This TCR beta chain was sequenced for a study of cytomegalovirus exposure and HLA in healthy donors. PCR was performed using 60 Vbeta and 13 Jbeta primers. Methods used by the authors: Later analysis identified 88 million or so unique TCR beta chains, 9 million to 12 million shared. Only in-frame clones appear in the TCRdb table, and some are missing; sequencing was by immunoSEQ multiplex PCR. That table gives V, J and clone size, and the DNA gave D and trimming. There are some 44,000 clones in the sample; roughly 87% occur only once, and around 8% lies in the top ten. J gave up 6 bases and V 0 bases, and 9 bases lay outside the gene matches. This CDR3 contains 16 residues. Germline CDR1 and CDR2: SEHNR and FQNEAQ (reference sequence). This clone counts as medium-sized. Its antigen is unidentified. Findings of the study overall: The study put 150 or so TCR beta chains on its list as cytomegalovirus-associated. For cytomegalovirus status, the classifier reportedly gave diagnoses with high specificity and sensitivity.

The sample consisted of PBMCs. This chain connects TRBV7-9 to TRBJ1-2, with TRBD1 identical over 8 bases. The receptor was derived from a woman aged 40 to 50 in good health and CMV-seropositive. The CDR3 DNA follows: TGTGCCAGCAGCTTAGCGCCGGGACAGGAGGAGGATGGCTACACCTTC. Translated, it gives CASSLAPGQEEDGYTF.